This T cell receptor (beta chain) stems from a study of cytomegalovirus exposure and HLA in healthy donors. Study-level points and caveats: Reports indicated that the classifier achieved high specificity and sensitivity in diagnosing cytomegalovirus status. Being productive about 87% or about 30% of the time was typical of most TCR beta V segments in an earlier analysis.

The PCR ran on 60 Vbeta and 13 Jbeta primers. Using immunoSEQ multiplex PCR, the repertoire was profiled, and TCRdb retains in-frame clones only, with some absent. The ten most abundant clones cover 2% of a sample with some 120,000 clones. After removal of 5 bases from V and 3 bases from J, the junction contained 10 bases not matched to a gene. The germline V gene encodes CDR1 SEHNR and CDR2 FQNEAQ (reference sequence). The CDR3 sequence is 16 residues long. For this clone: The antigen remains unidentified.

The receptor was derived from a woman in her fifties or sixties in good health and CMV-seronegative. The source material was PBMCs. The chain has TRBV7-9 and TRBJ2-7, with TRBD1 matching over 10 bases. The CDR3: CASSPPRTGGHYEQYF. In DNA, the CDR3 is TGTGCCAGCAGCCCACCAAGGACAGGGGGACACTACGAGCAGTACTTC.